This paragraph reports one T cell receptor (beta chain). The junction had 0 bases not matched to a gene; V was cut back by 2 bases and J by 1 base. CDR1 and CDR2 (germline): MNHEY, SVGEGT. The CDR3 is made up of 15 amino acids. Authors' data handling: Estimates of nucleated cell counts were drawn from the amplification of reference gene primers. Assay: immunoSEQ multiplex PCR; the TCRdb copy retains only in-frame clones and omits some. D and trimming come from the DNA, and the V and J calls and clone size come from that table. This table holds tens of thousands of clones, approximately 84% found once. The data were taken from a study of blood T cell repertoires in COVID-19. The overall study: COVID-19 samples, acute and convalescent, were from the United States, Italy and Spain. The cDNA or gDNA used as material had been derived from T cells, B-cell-depleted T cells, or PBMCs.

The sequence was obtained from a man between 65 and 85 years old with active or convalescent COVID-19. This rearrangement joins TRBV6-2 or TRBV6-3 to TRBJ2-3; 10 bases match TRBD2. The specimen was peripheral blood. CDR3 amino acids: CASSYGTSGTDTQYF. CDR3 DNA sequence: TGTGCCAGCAGTTACGGGACTAGCGGCACAGATACGCAGTATTTT.